This T cell receptor (beta chain) stems from a study of T cell repertoires in cytomegalovirus infection. Study overall: TCR beta signatures that were public indicated CMV infection and matching HLA type. Overall study findings and caveats: The ex vivo response was dominated by HLA-C-restricted CMV-specific TCR beta clonotypes.

This clonotype showed up just a few times. Its cognate antigen is unknown. TCRdb independently ran MiXCR on the reads; one entry per CDR3 protein. The table lists about 400,000 distinct CDR3 sequences, about a sixth of them singletons. This CDR3 region has 14 residues. After removal of 6 bases from V and 0 bases from J, the junction contained 4 bases not matched to a gene. Specimen: PBMCs. The V and J genes are TRBV12-3 or TRBV12-4 and TRBJ1-1; 7 bases match TRBD1. This clonotype was sampled from a human donor in good health (CMV status not recorded). Some clones in this sample may be carry-over from other donors' samples. Here the CDR3 reads CASRRGTVNTEAFF. Here the CDR3 DNA reads TGTGCCAGCAGACGGGGGACAGTGAACACTGAAGCTTTCTTT.